What follows are 21 T cell receptor beta chains derived from one specimen sequenced in a study of brain T cells in children with intractable seizures (dated by TCRdb to the early 2020s). Explained via the paper, the time point label denotes: blood from clinic visit 5 months post-surgery; TSC patient then seizure free. The library was produced with the immunoSEQ multiplex PCR assay. TCRdb provides this immuneACCESS table in a form limited to in-frame rearrangements. Some clones are lacking; in checked studies, under half of them reflect an unresolved V gene, and why the rest are absent is not known. For this sample the table gives about 340,000 clones, of which 93% were detected only once. The top ten clones comprise approximately 5% of the sample. The source material was peripheral blood, sampled around 5 months after surgery. Receptors originate from a boy under two years old with tuberous sclerosis and intractable seizures.

The V gene is TRBV3-1 (or the pseudogene TRBV3-2), the J gene TRBJ2-1; 10 nucleotides agree with TRBD2. Germline CDR1 reads LGHDT; CDR2 reads YNNKEL (reference sequence). The CDR3 is 16 residues long. J was trimmed by 10 bases and V by 0 bases; bases with no gene match: 9. Here the CDR3 DNA reads TGTGCCAGCAGCCAAGATTCTATACTAGCGGGATTCGAGCAGTTCTTC. This translates into CASSQDSILAGFEQFF.

This chain connects TRBV29-1 to TRBJ2-1; 7 nucleotides agree with TRBD1. Germline CDR1 reads SQVTM; CDR2 reads ANQGSEA. The V and J ends lost 4 bases and 0 bases, in that order; junction bases with no gene match: 6. The CDR3 contains 15 residues. The DNA for the CDR3 is TGCAGCGTTGTCACAGGGGTACCCTCCTACAATGAGCAGTTCTTC. It encodes CSVVTGVPSYNEQFF.

The chain's CDR3 is CASSLGGGQGRAPLHF. For the CDR3, the DNA is TGTGCCAGCAGCTTAGGGGGGGGGCAGGGAAGAGCACCCCTCCACTTT. This chain connects TRBV7-6 to TRBJ1-6; a weak D match, TRBD1 (6 bases). This CDR3 region has 16 residues. V gave up 1 base and J gave up 11 bases, with 18 bases separating them. Germline V gene lookup returns CDR1 SGHVS and CDR2 FNYEAQ.

This rearrangement joins TRBV3-1 (or the pseudogene TRBV3-2) to TRBJ2-7; 10 bases line up with TRBD1. CDR3 length equals 13 residues. Germline V gene lookup returns CDR1 LGHDT and CDR2 YNNKEL (reference sequence). Trimming took 5 bases from V and 7 from J; bases not matched to a gene: 5. The chain's CDR3 is CASSGTGDGEQYF. The CDR3 DNA follows: TGTGCCAGCAGCGGGACAGGGGATGGGGAGCAGTACTTC.

The rearrangement links TRBV6-5 to TRBJ1-1; tentative D call: TRBD1 (5 bases). Germline V lookup: CDR1 MNHEY, CDR2 SVGAGI. The CDR3 sequence is 12 residues long. Deletions cut 5 bases from V and 1 base from J, with 5 bases between. DNA for the CDR3: TGTGCCAGCAGTCAGGGGAACACTGAAGCTTTCTTT. Its protein is CASSQGNTEAFF.

This clone was counted once. This sequence joins TRBV4-1 and TRBJ1-1; D unresolved. V dropped 0 bases and J dropped 1 base, with 6 bases sitting between them. CDR3 length: 14 amino acids. Per germline, CDR1 MGHRA and CDR2 YSYEKL. The CDR3 DNA is TGCGCCAGCAGCCAAGACCCGGGGAACACTGAAGCTTTCTTT. This translates into CASSQDPGNTEAFF.

This clone came up once. An end of the junction does not agree with germline; a read error may underlie this. The genes are TRBV19 and TRBJ2-7, with 8 bases that match TRBD1. CDR3 length equals 14 residues. From germline, CDR1 is LNHDA and CDR2 SQIVND (reference sequence). As DNA, the CDR3 is TGTGCCAGTAGTCTAGACAGGGGCCTCTACGAGCAGTACTTC. Amino acid sequence: CASSLDRGLYEQYF.

V gene TRBV14 combines with J gene TRBJ1-1, with a weak D call TRBD1 (6 bases). The CDR3 contains 17 residues. Trimming left V 0 bases short and J 1 base short, with 15 bases between. Germline V gene sequence: CDR1 SGHDN, CDR2 FVKESK. This CDR3 reads CASSQEFAGAGNTEAFF. The CDR3 DNA follows: TGTGCCAGCAGCCAAGAGTTTGCGGGGGCTGGGAACACTGAAGCTTTCTTT.

V gene TRBV2 combines with J gene TRBJ1-4; weak D call: TRBD1 (6 bases). This CDR3 has 15 residues. V gave up 6 bases and J gave up 7 bases, with 18 bases separating them. The germline gives CDR1 SNHLY, CDR2 FYNNEI. The CDR3 DNA is TGTGCCAGCAGAGAAAATACAGGGCTTAGTGAAAAACTGTTTTTT. It yields the protein CASRENTGLSEKLFF.

The chain recombines TRBV4-1 with TRBJ1-6; no clear D gene. The CDR3 is made up of 16 amino acids. V lost 0 bases to trimming and J lost 0 bases, with 6 bases between them. From germline, CDR1 is MGHRA and CDR2 YSYEKL. CDR3 region: CASSQDGSSYNSPLHF. As DNA, the CDR3 is TGCGCCAGCAGCCAAGATGGCAGCTCCTATAATTCACCCCTCCACTTT.

This chain connects TRBV29-1 to TRBJ2-3; 7 bases map to TRBD2. The germline V gene has CDR1 SQVTM and CDR2 ANQGSEA. The junction had 7 bases not matched to a gene; V was cut back by 7 bases and J by 3 bases. CDR3 size: 13 residues. The CDR3 DNA is TGCAGCGCTCGGGAGGATCTTACAGATACGCAGTATTTT. Amino acids: CSAREDLTDTQYF.

The rearrangement links TRBV19 to TRBJ2-7, with a possible D match to TRBD1 (6 bases). The V end was cut by 3 bases, the J end by 2 bases, with 11 bases between. The CDR3 has 14 residues. Looked up from germline, CDR1 is LNHDA and CDR2 is SQIVND (reference sequence). This CDR3 reads CASSIGRGPYEQYF. In nucleotides, the CDR3 is TGTGCCAGTAGTATCGGCAGGGGTCCCTACGAGCAGTACTTC.

This chain links TRBV13 with TRBJ1-1; 8 bases fit TRBD1. Germline values: CDR1 PRHDT, CDR2 FYEKMQ (reference sequence). The CDR3 contains 15 residues. V was pared by 5 bases and J by 1 base, with 6 bases of the junction left unmatched. As DNA, the CDR3 is TGTGCCAGCAGCCGCTATGGACAGGGGAACACTGAAGCTTTCTTT. This encodes CASSRYGQGNTEAFF.

V gene TRBV4-1 combines with J gene TRBJ1-2; 7 bases are shared with TRBD1. The CDR3 extends over 14 amino acids. The V and J ends lost 3 bases and 10 bases, in that order; junction bases with no gene match: 11. From germline, CDR1 is MGHRA and CDR2 YSYEKL. CDR3 nucleotide sequence: TGCGCCAGCAGCCATCCCGGGACAGAGACAAACTACACCTTC. This gives the protein CASSHPGTETNYTF.

This sequence joins TRBV6-5 and TRBJ1-2; no firm D call. The CDR3 runs to 12 residues. Germline loops: CDR1 MNHEY, CDR2 SVGAGI. V lost 6 bases and J lost 8, with 13 bases in between. CDR3 bases: TGTGCCAGCAGATGGAGCGCCATAGGCTACACCTTC. The encoded protein is CASRWSAIGYTF.

J is TRBJ1-6 and V is TRBV7-9; TRBD1 matches at 7 bases. Germline values: CDR1 SEHNR, CDR2 FQNEAQ (reference sequence). The CDR3 totals 16 residues. V lost 2 bases and J lost 5; bases outside the gene matches: 6. In DNA form, the CDR3 reads TGTGCCAGCAGCTTATATACAGGGGTGGATAATTCACCCCTCCACTTT. It specifies CASSLYTGVDNSPLHF.

The chain joins TRBV5-1 to TRBJ2-7; 9 bases map to TRBD2. The CDR3 length is 16 residues. With V trimmed by 0 bases and J by 4 bases, 8 bases remained unmatched. Germline CDR1 SGHRS, CDR2 YFSETQ. CDR3 DNA: TGCGCCAGCAGCTTGGCATCGCGGGAGGGCCCTTACGAGCAGTACTTC. Translation gives CASSLASREGPYEQYF.

The CDR3 nucleotides are TGTGCCACCAGATTGACAGGGGCCGGGTACGAGCAGTACTTC. This encodes CATRLTGAGYEQYF. The chain recombines TRBV15 with TRBJ2-7; 8 bases fit TRBD1. CDR3 length: 14 amino acids. The germline gives CDR1 LNHNV, CDR2 YYDKDF (reference sequence). Trimming at V came to 6 bases and at J to 4 bases, leaving 8 bases not matched to a gene.

CDR3 sequence: CATSDRETLGNQPQHF. CDR3 bases: TGTGCCACCAGTGACAGGGAGACTTTGGGCAATCAGCCCCAGCATTTT. The rearrangement links TRBV24-1 to TRBJ1-5, with D maybe TRBD1 (5 bases). V dropped 4 bases and J dropped 2 bases, with 14 bases sitting between them. This CDR3 has 16 residues. Germline CDR1 is KGHDR and CDR2 is SFDVKD.

The genes are TRBV5-1 and TRBJ1-1; perhaps TRBD1 as D (6 bases). V lost 0 bases and J 1 base, leaving 10 bases between the germline ends. Germline V gene lookup returns CDR1 SGHRS and CDR2 YFSETQ. The CDR3 spans 15 residues. CDR3: CASSLEGHKNTEAFF. In DNA, the CDR3 is TGCGCCAGCAGCTTGGAGGGACATAAGAACACTGAAGCTTTCTTT. Drawing the rest from reference TRBV5-1 and TRBJ1-1, the complete variable domain is KAGVTQTPRYLIKTRGQQVTLSCSPISGHRSVSWYQQTPGQGLQFLFEYFSETQRNKGNFPGRFSGRQFSNSRSEMNVSTLELGDSALYLCASSLEGHKNTEAFFGQGTRLTVV.

The V gene is TRBV4-2, the J gene TRBJ2-3; 9 bases map to TRBD2. The germline V gene has CDR1 LGHNA and CDR2 YNFKEQ. The CDR3 consists of 15 residues. V shed 2 bases, J shed 1 base, and the junction held 1 base outside the gene matches. Here the CDR3 DNA reads TGTGCCAGCAGCCAAAGGACTAGCGGCACAGATACGCAGTATTTT. As protein: CASSQRTSGTDTQYF.